This is a list of T cell receptor beta chains from one sample in a study of Ad26.COV2.S vaccination and SARS-CoV-2 variants. Profiling relied on immunoSEQ multiplex PCR, and the TCRdb table lists in-frame clones only, not all of them. The sample shows a few hundred thousand clones, roughly 87% of them seen only once. The material was peripheral blood, obtained in a trial of Ad26.COV2.S vaccine versus placebo. These receptors all stem from a person between 18 and 60 years old who received the Ad26.COV2.S COVID-19 vaccine or a placebo. Each CDR3 is given with its conserved first and last residue. Fields, in order: CDR3 DNA, CDR3 protein, clone size, D gene, J gene, V gene. D genes are given only for firm matches. Clone size appears in some rows only: once, few, many, or a class for an expanded clone.

TGTGCCAGCAGCTTGGCCTGGGGACAGGGTGACGAGCAGTACTTC | CASSLAWGQGDEQYF | NA | TRBD1 | TRBJ2-7 | TRBV5-5
TGTGCCAGCAGCCAAGCGCAGGGAGGTGGCTACACCTTC | CASSQAQGGGYTF | NA | NA | TRBJ1-2 | TRBV3-1/TRBV3-2
TGTGCCAGCCGCACGGCCTACGAGCAGTACTTC | CASRTAYEQYF | few | NA | TRBJ2-7 | TRBV11-2
TGTGCCATCAGTGATGGGACAGGGGGCTACGAGCAGTACTTC | CAISDGTGGYEQYF | NA | TRBD1 | TRBJ2-7 | TRBV10-3
TGTGCCAGCAGCTCCGGGACAGTGGATGGCTACACCTTC | CASSSGTVDGYTF | NA | TRBD1 | TRBJ1-2 | TRBV6-2/TRBV6-3
TGTGCCAGCAGAACGGGCGGGAGGGCCCTTTACAATGAGCAGTTCTTC | CASRTGGRALYNEQFF | once | TRBD2 | TRBJ2-1 | TRBV27
TGTGCCAGCAGTTTACCCCCAGGCCTCTCCTCCTACGAGCAGTACTTC | CASSLPPGLSSYEQYF | NA | NA | TRBJ2-7 | TRBV27
TGTGCCACTCGACAGGGACGGGGCACCGGGGAGCTGTTTTTT | CATRQGRGTGELFF | NA | TRBD1 | TRBJ2-2 | TRBV6-5
TGTGCCAGCAGTTTTTTGAGTGGGGCCAACGTCCTGACTTTC | CASSFLSGANVLTF | NA | NA | TRBJ2-6 | TRBV28
TGTGCCAGCAGGGAAACCGGGACTAGCATCCCCAATGAGCAGTTCTTC | CASRETGTSIPNEQFF | NA | TRBD2 | TRBJ2-1 | TRBV2
TGTGCCAGCAGTACTAGCGGCCAAACCCCTTACAATGAGCAGTTCTTC | CASSTSGQTPYNEQFF | NA | TRBD2 | TRBJ2-1 | TRBV28
TGTGCCAGCAGCCCCGGGGGCAGGCCGACCGGCCATGAGCAGTTCTTC | CASSPGGRPTGHEQFF | NA | NA | TRBJ2-1 | TRBV5-6
TGCGCCAGCAGCTTGGGGGCGGGATCTGGGCAAGAGACCCAGTACTTC | CASSLGAGSGQETQYF | NA | NA | TRBJ2-5 | TRBV5-1
TGTGCCAGCAGCCGACAGGGGCCTTATTCACCCCTCCACTTT | CASSRQGPYSPLHF | NA | TRBD1 | TRBJ1-6 | TRBV11-2
TGTGCCGCGAAAGGGTTCTCCGGGAATGAGCAGTTCTTC | CAAKGFSGNEQFF | NA | NA | TRBJ2-1 | TRBV6-5
TGTGCCAGCAGCGTGGGACAGATAACAGATACGCAGTATTTT | CASSVGQITDTQYF | once | TRBD1 | TRBJ2-3 | TRBV9
TGTGCCAGTTTGGACAGGGGGCAAGAGACCCAGTACTTC | CASLDRGQETQYF | NA | TRBD1 | TRBJ2-5 | TRBV7-2
TGTGCCAGCAGCCAAGACGTTAGCGGGACGGGGGAGCAGTTCTTC | CASSQDVSGTGEQFF | NA | TRBD2 | TRBJ2-1 | TRBV4-2
TGTGCCAGTAGTATTGGAAAGGGGGTAGGGACCGGGGAGCTGTTTTTT | CASSIGKGVGTGELFF | NA | NA | TRBJ2-2 | TRBV19
TGTGCCAGCAGCTCCCATCTAGCGGGAGGGCCCAATGAGCAGTTCTTC | CASSSHLAGGPNEQFF | NA | TRBD2 | TRBJ2-1 | TRBV5-5
TGTGCCAGCAAGACAGGGCGTTCCTATAATTCACCCCTCCACTTT | CASKTGRSYNSPLHF | NA | TRBD1 | TRBJ1-6 | TRBV27
TGTGCCAGCAGCCCTATCGCGGGGACACCATACAATGAGCAGTTCTTC | CASSPIAGTPYNEQFF | NA | NA | TRBJ2-1 | TRBV7-3
TGTGCCAGCAGCTCCGACCCCAGCAATGAGCAGTTCTTC | CASSSDPSNEQFF | NA | NA | TRBJ2-1 | TRBV7-2
TGTGCCAGCAGTTTAGACGGACCGGGGCAGTACTTC | CASSLDGPGQYF | NA | NA | TRBJ2-7 | TRBV12-3/TRBV12-4
TGTGCCAGCGGGGTACTAGCGGGAGGACTTTCTTCCTACAATGAGCAGTTCTTC | CASGVLAGGLSSYNEQFF | NA | TRBD2 | TRBJ2-1 | TRBV7-9
TGTGCCAGCATGCCGGGACTAGCGGGATCTTGGGACAATGAGCAGTTCTTC | CASMPGLAGSWDNEQFF | NA | TRBD2 | TRBJ2-1 | TRBV9
TGTGCCTCGACTAGCGGAACAGATACGCAGTATTTT | CASTSGTDTQYF | NA | TRBD2 | TRBJ2-3 | TRBV6-5
TGTGCCAGCAGTCCGCTCCCGGACAGGGGGCCAGGTCAGCCCCAGCATTTT | CASSPLPDRGPGQPQHF | NA | TRBD1 | TRBJ1-5 | TRBV28
TGCAGTGCTTCAGGGTCAGATACGCAGTATTTT | CSASGSDTQYF | NA | NA | TRBJ2-3 | TRBV20-1
TGTGCCAGTACCTCGACAGGGAACGAGCAGTACTTC | CASTSTGNEQYF | NA | TRBD1 | TRBJ2-7 | TRBV19
TGTGCCAGCAGTGCTGACACTAGCGGGAGCAAGAGAGCAGATACGCAGTATTTT | CASSADTSGSKRADTQYF | NA | TRBD2 | TRBJ2-3 | TRBV2
TGCGCCAGCAGCTCGGGACTAGCGGGAGCGCCTCGGTACGAGCAGTACTTC | CASSSGLAGAPRYEQYF | NA | TRBD2 | TRBJ2-7 | TRBV5-1
TGTGCCAGCAGGAGGGGGGCAGGGGAAGACAACGAGCAGTACTTC | CASRRGAGEDNEQYF | NA | NA | TRBJ2-7 | TRBV5-4
TGTGCCAGCAGCACCGGGACAGGGTTTATCAATGAGCAGTTCTTC | CASSTGTGFINEQFF | NA | NA | TRBJ2-1 | TRBV21-1
TGTGCCATCAGTGAGCATGTGGCAGGGCTGAACACTGAAGCTTTCTTT | CAISEHVAGLNTEAFF | NA | NA | TRBJ1-1 | TRBV10-3
TGTGCCAGCAGCCAATATCAAGCCTACGAGCAGTACTTC | CASSQYQAYEQYF | NA | NA | TRBJ2-7 | TRBV4-2
TGTGCCAGCAGCTCGGACTCCCGGGACAGGGGCAATTCACCCCTCCACTTT | CASSSDSRDRGNSPLHF | NA | TRBD1 | TRBJ1-6 | TRBV7-9
TGTGCCAGCTCACCACTTGGGACAGGAGCCTACGAGCAGTACTTC | CASSPLGTGAYEQYF | NA | TRBD1 | TRBJ2-7 | TRBV18
TGTGCCAGCAGGGGACAGGGGGCCAACTCACCCCTCCACTTT | CASRGQGANSPLHF | NA | TRBD1 | TRBJ1-6 | TRBV13
TGCAGCGTCGCGCCCGGACAGGGTGGGGGCAATGAGCAGTTCTTC | CSVAPGQGGGNEQFF | NA | TRBD1 | TRBJ2-1 | TRBV29-1
TGTGCCAGCGGCCGTCCCGGGGATTCACCCCTCCACTTT | CASGRPGDSPLHF | NA | NA | TRBJ1-6 | TRBV27
TGTGCCAGCAGCTACCAGGGAAGAAACACCATATATTTT | CASSYQGRNTIYF | NA | NA | TRBJ1-3 | TRBV5-6
TGTGCCAGCAGCTTGAAAAAGCCAGGGGGTATTGAAGCTTTCTTT | CASSLKKPGGIEAFF | NA | TRBD1 | TRBJ1-1 | TRBV5-4
TGTGCCTGTCAAACAGGGGTCGAGCAGTACTTC | CACQTGVEQYF | NA | TRBD1 | TRBJ2-7 | TRBV30
TGTGCCAGCAGCCATCCACGGGGGGGTCCCGCGGGGGTTAGCTCCTACAATGAGCAGTTCTTC | CASSHPRGGPAGVSSYNEQFF | NA | TRBD2 | TRBJ2-1 | TRBV3-1/TRBV3-2
TGCGCCAGCAGCTTGGCCGAAAGGAGCCCTAACTATGGCTACACCTTC | CASSLAERSPNYGYTF | NA | NA | TRBJ1-2 | TRBV5-1
TGTGCCAGCAGCCAAGATAGAGTGAGGACTAATTCACCCCTCCACTTT | CASSQDRVRTNSPLHF | NA | NA | TRBJ1-6 | TRBV3-1/TRBV3-2
TGTGCCAGCAGCGATGGACCAACTCGGGGCTACACCTTC | CASSDGPTRGYTF | NA | NA | TRBJ1-2 | TRBV28
TGTGCCAGCAGCGTGGGGCAGTACTTC | CASSVGQYF | NA | NA | TRBJ2-7 | TRBV27
TGTGCCAGCAGTTTTACAGGGATAAATCAGCCCCAGCATTTT | CASSFTGINQPQHF | NA | NA | TRBJ1-5 | TRBV28
TGTGCCAGCAGTCCCATTGGGGAAAAACTGTTTTTT | CASSPIGEKLFF | NA | NA | TRBJ1-4 | TRBV6-6
TGTGCCAGCAGCCAAGATCGGCGTGGGTCCTCCTACAATGAGCAGTTCTTC | CASSQDRRGSSYNEQFF | NA | NA | TRBJ2-1 | TRBV14
TGTGCCAGCAGCGCTAGGTCTGAGACCCAGTACTTC | CASSARSETQYF | NA | NA | TRBJ2-5 | TRBV7-9
TGTGCCAGCAGTGGGGACACCTGGCTCTCTGGGGCCAACGTCCTGACTTTC | CASSGDTWLSGANVLTF | few | NA | TRBJ2-6 | TRBV7-6
TGTGCCAGCAGTTTACTATCCCAGGCAGATACGCAGTATTTT | CASSLLSQADTQYF | NA | NA | TRBJ2-3 | TRBV6-6
TGCAGCGTTGAAGACGCCGGCCTAGCGGGGGACCCCTACGAGCAGTACTTC | CSVEDAGLAGDPYEQYF | many | TRBD2 | TRBJ2-7 | TRBV29-1
TGTGCCAGCAGTGAATGGGTTGAGCGAACCCAGTACTTC | CASSEWVERTQYF | NA | NA | TRBJ2-5 | TRBV6-1
TGTGCTTCCATGCGGGGGTTTATCGGGAGTAAGTACAATGAGCAGTTCTTC | CASMRGFIGSKYNEQFF | NA | TRBD2 | TRBJ2-1 | TRBV12-5
TGTGCCAGCAGTTTGCGGGGAAGTGGCGACACCGGGGAGCTGTTTTTT | CASSLRGSGDTGELFF | NA | NA | TRBJ2-2 | TRBV28
TGCAGCGTCGCGGGACTAGCAGGCCAAGAGACCCAGTACTTC | CSVAGLAGQETQYF | few | TRBD2 | TRBJ2-5 | TRBV29-1